The TCR beta chain under discussion was sequenced for a study of T-cell reconstitution after alpha-beta-depleted transplantation in children. Overall study findings and caveats: Several hundred expanded graft clones reportedly supplied alpha-beta T cells about two months after transplant. Most T-cell counts and diversity one year after the transplant came from T cells that were newly produced.

It was with unique molecular identifiers that the TCRbeta library was prepared. Via MiXCR, TCRdb re-called the PCR reads, giving one row per CDR3 protein. The table includes 200,000 or so distinct CDR3 sequences, 6.3% detected once. In the case of this clonotype: Its antigen is unknown.

The CDR3 loop spans 18 amino acids. Germline assignment: CDR1 MGHRA and CDR2 YSYEKL. V lost 0 bases, J lost 4 bases, and 12 bases stayed unmatched. This receptor was identified in a girl younger than two with combined immunodeficiency, due to receive a stem cell transplant. J is TRBJ2-1 and V is TRBV4-1, with 7 bases aligning to TRBD1. The starting material was PBMCs, obtained before TCRalphabeta/CD19-depleted stem cell transplant. In nucleotides, the CDR3 is TGCGCCAGCAGCCAAGATATAGTTGGAGACAGGGCATACAATGAGCAGTTCTTC. It is translated as CASSQDIVGDRAYNEQFF.